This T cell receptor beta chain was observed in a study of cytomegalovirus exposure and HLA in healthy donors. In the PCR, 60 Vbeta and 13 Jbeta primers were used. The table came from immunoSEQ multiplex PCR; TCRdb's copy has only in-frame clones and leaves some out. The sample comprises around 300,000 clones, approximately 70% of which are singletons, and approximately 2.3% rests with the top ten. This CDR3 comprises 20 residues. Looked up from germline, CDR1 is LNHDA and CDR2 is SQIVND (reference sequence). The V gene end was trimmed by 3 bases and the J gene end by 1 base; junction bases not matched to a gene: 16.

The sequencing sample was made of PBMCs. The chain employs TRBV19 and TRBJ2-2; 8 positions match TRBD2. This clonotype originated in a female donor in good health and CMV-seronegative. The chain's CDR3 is CASSITRGGEVYLNTGELFF. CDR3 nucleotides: TGTGCCAGTAGTATCACCCGGGGGGGGGAAGTATACTTGAACACCGGGGAGCTGTTTTTT.